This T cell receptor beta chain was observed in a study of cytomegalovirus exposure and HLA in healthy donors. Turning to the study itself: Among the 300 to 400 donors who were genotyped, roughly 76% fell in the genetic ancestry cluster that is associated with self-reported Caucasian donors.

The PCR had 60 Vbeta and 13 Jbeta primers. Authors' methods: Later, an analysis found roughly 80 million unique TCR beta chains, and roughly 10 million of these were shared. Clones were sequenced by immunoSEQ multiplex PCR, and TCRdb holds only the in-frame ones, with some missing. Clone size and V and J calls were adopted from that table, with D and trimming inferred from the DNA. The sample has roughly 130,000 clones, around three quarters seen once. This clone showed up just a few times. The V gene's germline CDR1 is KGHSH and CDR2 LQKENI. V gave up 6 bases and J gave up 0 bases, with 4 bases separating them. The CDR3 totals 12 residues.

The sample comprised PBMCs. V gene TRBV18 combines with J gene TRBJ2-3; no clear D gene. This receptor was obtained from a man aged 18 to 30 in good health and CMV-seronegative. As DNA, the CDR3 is TGTGCCAGCTCCTCCAGCACAGATACGCAGTATTTT. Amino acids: CASSSSTDTQYF.